This T cell receptor (beta chain) derives from a study of control samples from healthy donors and cancer patients. The CDR3 has 14 residues. The V and J ends lost 1 base and 8 bases respectively, with 13 bases between them. The V gene's germline CDR1 is KGHDR and CDR2 SFDVKD. TCRdb's copy holds only in-frame clones and misses some; the assay was immunoSEQ multiplex PCR. The data contain about 90,000 clones, roughly 93% of them singletons. The sample holds one count of this clone. The sequenced material came from blood. The TCR sequence derives from a woman aged 25 to 39 in good health. The chain joins TRBV24-1 to TRBJ1-2; no definite D call. The CDR3 DNA follows: TGTGCCACCAGTGATTTTAGGCCAGGCGGAGGCTACACCTTC. Its translation: CATSDFRPGGGYTF.